These T cell receptor beta chains were read from a single sample in a study of shared clonotypes between healthy human individuals. The repertoire was sequenced with immunoSEQ multiplex PCR; TCRdb's copy has only in-frame clones and lacks some. The sample shows over a million clones, 96% of them seen only once. Specimen: naive CD4+ T cells sorted from blood. Receptors originate from a man aged 25 to 40 in good health. CDR3s include the opening cysteine and the closing phenylalanine or tryptophan. D genes are given only for firm matches. A clone size is listed for some rows: how often the clone was seen (once, few, many), or a class if it is expanded.

J gene: TRBJ2-7
V gene: TRBV28
D gene: .
clone size: .
CDR3 DNA: TGTGCCAGCAGTTTTAGGGGGAGCGACTACGAGCAGTACTTC
CDR3 protein: CASSFRGSDYEQYF

J gene: TRBJ2-2
V gene: TRBV7-2
D gene: .
clone size: .
CDR3 DNA: TGTGCCAGCAGGGCGGGACACCGAACCGGGGAGCTGTTTTTT
CDR3 protein: CASRAGHRTGELFF

J gene: TRBJ2-2
V gene: TRBV11-3
D gene: TRBD1
clone size: .
CDR3 DNA: TGTGCCAGCAGTGGGACAGGGGGCGTTATCACCGGGGAGCTGTTTTTT
CDR3 protein: CASSGTGGVITGELFF

J gene: TRBJ2-1
V gene: TRBV7-9
D gene: .
clone size: .
CDR3 DNA: TGTGCCAGCAGCTCCCGCGGAGGGATCTTGAATGAGCAGTTCTTC
CDR3 protein: CASSSRGGILNEQFF

J gene: TRBJ2-1
V gene: TRBV7-2
D gene: TRBD1
clone size: .
CDR3 DNA: TGTGCCAGCAGCAATCCGGGACAGGCCAGCAATGAGCAGTTCTTC
CDR3 protein: CASSNPGQASNEQFF

J gene: TRBJ2-5
V gene: TRBV5-1
D gene: TRBD2
clone size: once
CDR3 DNA: TGCGCCAGCAGCTTGGAATTAGCGGGAGGCGAGACCCAGTACTTC
CDR3 protein: CASSLELAGGETQYF

J gene: TRBJ2-7
V gene: TRBV5-1
D gene: TRBD1
clone size: .
CDR3 DNA: TGCGCCAGCAGCCCGGAACGACAGGGCTACGAGCAGTACTTC
CDR3 protein: CASSPERQGYEQYF

J gene: TRBJ1-3
V gene: TRBV7-8
D gene: .
clone size: .
CDR3 DNA: TGTGCCAGCAGCTTACAAACCTCTGGAAACACCATATATTTT
CDR3 protein: CASSLQTSGNTIYF

J gene: TRBJ1-4
V gene: TRBV19
D gene: .
clone size: .
CDR3 DNA: TGTGCCAGTAGTAAGACAATCAGAAGCTATGAAAAACTGTTTTTT
CDR3 protein: CASSKTIRSYEKLFF

J gene: TRBJ1-1
V gene: TRBV2
D gene: TRBD1
clone size: .
CDR3 DNA: TGTGCCAGCAGTGAAGAGGGACAGGAAGCTTTCTTT
CDR3 protein: CASSEEGQEAFF

J gene: TRBJ2-3
V gene: TRBV11-3
D gene: .
clone size: .
CDR3 DNA: TGTGCCAGCAGCTTTAGGAGCACAGATACGCAGTATTTT
CDR3 protein: CASSFRSTDTQYF

J gene: TRBJ2-3
V gene: TRBV7-3
D gene: .
clone size: .
CDR3 DNA: TGTGCCAGCAGCTCAGAATACACAGATACGCAGTATTTT
CDR3 protein: CASSSEYTDTQYF

J gene: TRBJ2-2
V gene: TRBV11-3
D gene: .
clone size: .
CDR3 DNA: TGTGCCAGCAGCTTAGTGTCGAACACCGGGGAGCTGTTTTTT
CDR3 protein: CASSLVSNTGELFF

J gene: TRBJ2-3
V gene: TRBV11-2
D gene: .
clone size: once
CDR3 DNA: TGTGCCAGCAGTGTGCCTCCCCTAAGCACAGATACGCAGTATTTT
CDR3 protein: CASSVPPLSTDTQYF

J gene: TRBJ2-3
V gene: TRBV6-5
D gene: .
clone size: .
CDR3 DNA: TGTGCCAGCAGCAAGGCCCCAGATACGCAGTATTTT
CDR3 protein: CASSKAPDTQYF

J gene: TRBJ2-2
V gene: TRBV18
D gene: TRBD1
clone size: .
CDR3 DNA: TGTGCCAGCTCACCTCTAGGGACAGGAGGGACCGGGGAGCTGTTTTTT
CDR3 protein: CASSPLGTGGTGELFF

J gene: TRBJ1-4
V gene: TRBV5-5
D gene: .
clone size: .
CDR3 DNA: TGTGCCAGCAGCTTGGTTAGCGCAACTAATGAAAAACTGTTTTTT
CDR3 protein: CASSLVSATNEKLFF

J gene: TRBJ2-1
V gene: TRBV5-1
D gene: TRBD2
clone size: .
CDR3 DNA: TGCGCCAGCAGCTTGGAGCGGGCGGGAGGGCGCCGGGACAATGAGCAGTTCTTC
CDR3 protein: CASSLERAGGRRDNEQFF

J gene: TRBJ2-7
V gene: TRBV7-2
D gene: TRBD1
clone size: .
CDR3 DNA: TGTGCCAGCAGCCCCGGACAGGGAATCTACGAGCAGTACTTC
CDR3 protein: CASSPGQGIYEQYF

J gene: TRBJ2-7
V gene: TRBV28
D gene: .
clone size: .
CDR3 DNA: TGTGCCAGCAGGGGCCCCGGGGACGAGCAGTACTTC
CDR3 protein: CASRGPGDEQYF

J gene: TRBJ2-1
V gene: TRBV9
D gene: TRBD2
clone size: .
CDR3 DNA: TGTGCCAGCAGCCGTGCGGGGGAACCCTACAATGAGCAGTTCTTC
CDR3 protein: CASSRAGEPYNEQFF

J gene: TRBJ1-4
V gene: TRBV19
D gene: TRBD1
clone size: .
CDR3 DNA: TGTGCCAGTAGGCGGACAGGGCGTTTGGCCAATGAAAAACTGTTTTTT
CDR3 protein: CASRRTGRLANEKLFF

J gene: TRBJ1-5
V gene: TRBV9
D gene: TRBD1
clone size: .
CDR3 DNA: TGTGCCAGCAGCGCCCGGGGACAGGTGAATCAGCCCCAGCATTTT
CDR3 protein: CASSARGQVNQPQHF

J gene: TRBJ2-3
V gene: TRBV5-1
D gene: .
clone size: once
CDR3 DNA: TGCGCCAGCAGCTTGGTAGTGGACTACACAGATACGCAGTATTTT
CDR3 protein: CASSLVVDYTDTQYF

J gene: TRBJ2-1
V gene: TRBV2
D gene: TRBD1
clone size: .
CDR3 DNA: TGTGCCAGCTTTTTGGAACAGGGGGCCGATGAGCAGTTCTTC
CDR3 protein: CASFLEQGADEQFF

J gene: TRBJ1-5
V gene: TRBV7-6
D gene: .
clone size: .
CDR3 DNA: TGTGCCAGCAGCTTAGCGGGGAGCAATCAGCCCCAGCATTTT
CDR3 protein: CASSLAGSNQPQHF

J gene: TRBJ2-7
V gene: TRBV14
D gene: .
clone size: .
CDR3 DNA: TGTGCCAGCAGCCAAGTCAAGGGGTACGAGCAGTACTTC
CDR3 protein: CASSQVKGYEQYF

J gene: TRBJ1-5
V gene: TRBV27
D gene: TRBD1
clone size: .
CDR3 DNA: TGTGCCAGCAGCCGCTCTCCCCGGGACAGCTTCAATCAGCCCCAGCATTTT
CDR3 protein: CASSRSPRDSFNQPQHF

J gene: TRBJ1-2
V gene: TRBV6-1
D gene: TRBD1
clone size: few
CDR3 DNA: TGTGCCAGCAACTACAGGGGTGGCTACACCTTC
CDR3 protein: CASNYRGGYTF

J gene: TRBJ2-1
V gene: TRBV2
D gene: .
clone size: .
CDR3 DNA: TGTGCCAGCAGCCACCCGGGGGCGGAGCAGTTCTTC
CDR3 protein: CASSHPGAEQFF

J gene: TRBJ1-1
V gene: TRBV19
D gene: .
clone size: .
CDR3 DNA: TGTGCCAGTGTGGGCGGATATGAAGCTTTCTTT
CDR3 protein: CASVGGYEAFF

J gene: TRBJ2-7
V gene: TRBV27
D gene: TRBD2
clone size: once
CDR3 DNA: TGTGCCAGCAGTTTAGGGCTAGCGGGAGGGCCATGGGTTGGTAACGAGCAGTACTTC
CDR3 protein: CASSLGLAGGPWVGNEQYF

J gene: TRBJ2-7
V gene: TRBV28
D gene: TRBD2
clone size: .
CDR3 DNA: TGTGCCAGCAGTGGATGGGGCGGGAGGACCCCCTACGAGCAGTACTTC
CDR3 protein: CASSGWGGRTPYEQYF

J gene: TRBJ2-1
V gene: TRBV6-5
D gene: TRBD2
clone size: .
CDR3 DNA: TGTGCCAGCAGTTACCTGCGGGAGGGGAATGAGCAGTTCTTC
CDR3 protein: CASSYLREGNEQFF

J gene: TRBJ1-5
V gene: TRBV19
D gene: .
clone size: .
CDR3 DNA: TGTGCCAGTAGTATAGTCGGCAGTAATCAGCCCCAGCATTTT
CDR3 protein: CASSIVGSNQPQHF

J gene: TRBJ2-7
V gene: TRBV5-8
D gene: .
clone size: .
CDR3 DNA: TGTGCCAGCAGCTTGGTAGGGGGGCGGTACGAGCAGTACTTC
CDR3 protein: CASSLVGGRYEQYF

J gene: TRBJ1-1
V gene: TRBV29-1
D gene: .
clone size: .
CDR3 DNA: TGCAGCGTTGTCGATCCACAGGGGAACACTGAAGCTTTCTTT
CDR3 protein: CSVVDPQGNTEAFF

J gene: TRBJ2-7
V gene: TRBV6-1
D gene: TRBD2
clone size: .
CDR3 DNA: TGTGCCAGCAGTGTCGCTAGCGGCTACGAGCAGTACTTC
CDR3 protein: CASSVASGYEQYF

J gene: TRBJ2-1
V gene: TRBV2
D gene: TRBD2
clone size: .
CDR3 DNA: TGTGCCAGCGGGAGGGGTAGCGGGACGTCCTCCTACAATGAGCAGTTCTTC
CDR3 protein: CASGRGSGTSSYNEQFF

J gene: TRBJ2-7
V gene: TRBV5-1
D gene: .
clone size: .
CDR3 DNA: TGCGCCAGCCGGATGGTGGATGGGGAGCAGTACTTC
CDR3 protein: CASRMVDGEQYF